This is a list of T cell receptor beta chains from one sample in a study of T cell repertoires in cytomegalovirus infection. TCRdb called the reads again in MiXCR, with one record for every CDR3 protein. Here the sample spans 250,000 or so distinct CDR3 sequences, 9% to 15% being singletons. Sequencing was carried out using PBMCs. These TCRs come from a human donor in good health (CMV status not recorded). Some clones in this sample may be carry-over from other donors' samples. Both conserved end residues are part of each CDR3. Each record gives: D gene, clone size, V gene, J gene, CDR3 protein, CDR3 DNA. D genes are given only for firm matches. Only some rows state a clone size, as once, few, many or a class for expanded clones.

NA	many	TRBV7-9	TRBJ2-5	CASSHDYRRQETQYF	TGTGCCAGCAGCCATGACTACCGGAGACAAGAGACCCAGTACTTC
NA	NA	TRBV7-9	TRBJ1-2	CASSLTAEGTNYGYTF	TGTGCCAGCAGCTTAACCGCGGAGGGCACTAACTATGGCTACACCTTC
NA	many	TRBV12-3/TRBV12-4	TRBJ2-4	CASSLAGFGNIQYF	TGTGCCAGCAGTTTAGCAGGGTTCGGAAACATTCAGTACTTC
TRBD2	NA	TRBV7-9	TRBJ2-1	CASSLEREKFNEQFF	TGTGCCAGCAGCCTCGAGCGGGAGAAGTTCAATGAGCAGTTCTTC
NA	many	TRBV5-5	TRBJ1-3	CASSLSTVIQGNSGNTIYF	TGTGCCAGCAGCTTGTCTACGGTTATTCAGGGGAACTCTGGAAACACCATATATTTT
TRBD2	few	TRBV7-3	TRBJ2-5	CASSSLFRTSLETQYF	TGTGCCAGCAGCTCCCTTTTTAGGACTAGTTTAGAGACCCAGTACTTC
NA	many	TRBV28	TRBJ2-3	CASRMGIFDTQYF	TGTGCCAGCAGAATGGGCATTTTTGATACGCAGTATTTT
NA	many	TRBV7-2	TRBJ1-1	CASSLVVGQNTEAFF	TGTGCCAGCAGCTTAGTCGTAGGACAGAACACTGAAGCTTTCTTT
NA	NA	TRBV5-1	TRBJ2-2	CASSLRATTGELFF	TGCGCCAGCAGCTTAAGAGCTACCACCGGGGAGCTGTTTTTT
NA	many	TRBV7-2	TRBJ1-1	CASSSQLNTEAFF	TGTGCCAGCAGCTCCCAGTTGAACACTGAAGCTTTCTTT
NA	many	TRBV7-2	TRBJ2-3	CASSFGGVTTDTQYF	TGTGCCAGCAGCTTCGGAGGCGTAACCACAGATACGCAGTATTTT
NA	NA	TRBV7-3	TRBJ2-4	CASSLNQDDPQYF	TGTGCCAGCAGCCTAAACCAGGACGACCCTCAGTACTTC
TRBD1	many	TRBV11-3	TRBJ1-1	CASSAGQQNTEAFF	TGTGCCAGCAGCGCGGGACAGCAAAACACTGAAGCTTTCTTT
NA	NA	TRBV19	TRBJ1-1	CASMSLNTEAFF	TGTGCCAGTATGTCCCTGAACACTGAAGCTTTCTTT
TRBD2	many	TRBV7-9	TRBJ2-5	CASSLGQREEETQYF	TGTGCCAGCAGCTTAGGACAGCGGGAGGAAGAGACCCAGTACTTC
TRBD1	many	TRBV6-1	TRBJ1-4	CASRVSGTGGQLFF	TGTGCCAGCAGGGTCTCCGGGACAGGGGGGCAACTGTTTTTT
TRBD1	NA	TRBV28	TRBJ2-5	CASSSPGQGGGETQYF	TGTGCCAGCAGTTCCCCTGGACAGGGGGGGGGGGAGACCCAGTACTTC
NA	few	TRBV29-1	TRBJ2-7	CSVEDVGSSYEQYF	TGCAGCGTTGAAGATGTCGGAAGCTCCTACGAGCAGTACTTC
TRBD1	NA	TRBV19	TRBJ1-2	CASSMDREYGYTF	TGTGCCAGTAGTATGGACAGGGAGTATGGCTACACCTTC
TRBD1	few	TRBV20-1	TRBJ2-1	CSARDAGQGYEQFF	TGCAGTGCTAGAGACGCGGGACAGGGGTATGAGCAGTTCTTC
TRBD2	many	TRBV7-2	TRBJ2-2	CASSFRLAGGPSGELFF	TGTGCCAGCAGCTTTAGACTAGCGGGAGGGCCATCCGGGGAGCTGTTTTTT
TRBD2	many	TRBV5-1	TRBJ2-5	CASRPGLAGGFQETQYF	TGCGCCAGCAGACCGGGACTAGCGGGAGGTTTCCAAGAGACCCAGTACTTC
NA	many	TRBV7-2	TRBJ2-5	CASSLRTIPGKTQYF	TGTGCCAGCAGCTTAAGAACGATCCCCGGGAAGACCCAGTACTTC
NA	many	TRBV6-2/TRBV6-3	TRBJ2-3	CASTQGTAVVDTQYF	TGTGCCAGCACTCAAGGGACTGCCGTTGTAGATACGCAGTATTTT
NA	many	TRBV7-6	TRBJ1-4	CASTPGPTNEKLFF	TGTGCCAGCACCCCGGGACCAACTAATGAAAAACTGTTTTTT
NA	many	TRBV11-2	TRBJ2-5	CASSLSLPTALQETQYF	TGTGCCAGCAGCTTAAGTCTCCCAACAGCGCTCCAAGAGACCCAGTACTTC
NA	NA	TRBV30	TRBJ2-7	CAWRFFTMDSERYEQYF	TGTGCCTGGAGGTTTTTCACGATGGATAGCGAAAGGTACGAGCAGTACTTC
NA	NA	TRBV19	TRBJ2-7	CASSLGQRYEQYF	TGTGCCAGTAGTCTTGGACAGAGATACGAGCAGTACTTC
NA	few	TRBV12-3/TRBV12-4	TRBJ2-1	CASSLNRAGNEQFF	TGTGCCAGCAGTTTGAACAGGGCAGGGAATGAGCAGTTCTTC
NA	many	TRBV28	TRBJ2-5	CASSNPETQYF	TGTGCCAGCAGTAATCCGGAGACCCAGTACTTC
NA	few	TRBV25-1	TRBJ2-2	CASRDKNTGELFF	TGTGCCAGCCGGGACAAAAACACCGGGGAGCTGTTTTTT
NA	many	TRBV7-8	TRBJ2-5	CASSHVKETQYF	TGTGCCAGCAGCCACGTAAAAGAGACCCAGTACTTC
TRBD1	many	TRBV7-9	TRBJ2-5	CASSWTGRETQYF	TGTGCCAGCAGTTGGACAGGGAGGGAGACCCAGTACTTC
TRBD1	many	TRBV7-2	TRBJ2-2	CASSVDRGIISGELFF	TGTGCCAGCAGCGTCGACAGGGGCATCATCAGCGGGGAGCTGTTTTTT
NA	NA	TRBV6-2/TRBV6-3	TRBJ2-7	CASTWEHEQYF	TGTGCCAGCACTTGGGAGCACGAGCAGTACTTC
NA	NA	TRBV5-1	TRBJ2-5	CASSGKETQYF	TGCGCCAGCTCTGGGAAGGAGACCCAGTACTTC
TRBD2	NA	TRBV6-8	TRBJ2-7	CASSSSRLAGRRQDEQYF	TGTGCCAGCAGCTCAAGTCGACTAGCGGGCCGACGTCAGGACGAGCAGTACTTC
NA	many	TRBV7-8	TRBJ2-7	CASSLGWGDSYEQYF	TGTGCCAGCAGCTTAGGTTGGGGAGACAGCTACGAGCAGTACTTC
NA	NA	TRBV20-1	TRBJ1-2	CSAPIGTPNYGYTF	TGCAGTGCTCCGATAGGGACACCGAACTATGGCTACACCTTC
NA	once	TRBV2	TRBJ1-4	CASGDRTTNEKLFF	TGTGCCAGCGGGGACCGCACAACTAATGAAAAACTGTTTTTT
NA	many	TRBV6-2/TRBV6-3	TRBJ1-1	CASTGTLNTEAFF	TGTGCCAGCACCGGGACTTTAAACACTGAAGCTTTCTTT
TRBD2	many	TRBV7-2	TRBJ2-2	CASSTRSSGRASNTGELFF	TGTGCCAGCAGCACCCGATCTAGCGGGAGGGCCTCGAACACCGGGGAGCTGTTTTTT
NA	many	TRBV7-2	TRBJ2-3	CASSLMPTLDPDPDTQYF	TGTGCCAGCAGCTTAATGCCTACCTTGGACCCAGACCCAGATACGCAGTATTTT
TRBD1	many	TRBV7-9	TRBJ1-2	CASSIDRVDGYTF	TGTGCCAGCAGCATAGACAGGGTAGATGGCTACACCTTC
NA	many	TRBV6-6	TRBJ2-7	CASQPGGDSSYEQYF	TGTGCCAGCCAGCCTGGGGGGGACAGCTCCTACGAGCAGTACTTC
TRBD1	NA	TRBV6-2/TRBV6-3	TRBJ2-3	CASSYGTGDSTDTQYF	TGTGCCAGCAGTTACGGGACAGGGGATTCCACAGATACGCAGTATTTT
TRBD2	few	TRBV2	TRBJ2-3	CASWGGSTDTQYF	TGTGCCAGCTGGGGGGGGAGCACAGATACGCAGTATTTT
NA	many	TRBV15	TRBJ2-1	CATSRDPENEQFF	TGTGCCACCAGCAGAGATCCGGAGAATGAGCAGTTCTTC
TRBD1	many	TRBV28	TRBJ1-2	CASRPQGRANYGYTF	TGTGCCAGCAGGCCACAGGGGAGGGCTAACTATGGCTACACCTTC
TRBD2	few	TRBV19	TRBJ2-7	CASSPMTSGLYEQYF	TGTGCCAGTAGTCCAATGACTAGCGGACTCTACGAGCAGTACTTC
NA	many	TRBV7-2	TRBJ1-1	CASSLELTAEAFF	TGTGCCAGCAGCTTAGAATTAACAGCAGAAGCTTTCTTT
NA	many	TRBV12-3/TRBV12-4	TRBJ1-3	CASSLQEGSGNTIYF	TGTGCCAGCAGTTTACAGGAGGGCTCTGGAAACACCATATATTTT
TRBD2	many	TRBV11-1	TRBJ2-1	CASTLGEGSYNEQFF	TGTGCCAGCACCCTCGGGGAGGGCAGCTACAATGAGCAGTTCTTC
TRBD2	many	TRBV7-6	TRBJ2-1	CASSRSGGRYNEQFF	TGTGCCAGCAGCCGTAGCGGGGGGCGTTACAATGAGCAGTTCTTC
NA	many	TRBV7-2	TRBJ1-3	CASSFTGSDTIYF	TGTGCCAGCAGCTTTACAGGATCCGACACCATATATTTT
NA	few	TRBV4-2	TRBJ2-7	CASSQEWGWYEQYF	TGTGCCAGCAGCCAAGAGTGGGGGTGGTACGAGCAGTACTTC
NA	NA	TRBV12-3/TRBV12-4	TRBJ1-2	CASSLSPGVGGYTF	TGTGCCAGCAGCCTATCCCCAGGAGTAGGTGGCTACACCTTC
TRBD1	many	TRBV28	TRBJ1-1	CASSLLGTGGVNTEAFF	TGTGCCAGCAGTTTATTGGGGACAGGAGGGGTGAACACTGAAGCTTTCTTT